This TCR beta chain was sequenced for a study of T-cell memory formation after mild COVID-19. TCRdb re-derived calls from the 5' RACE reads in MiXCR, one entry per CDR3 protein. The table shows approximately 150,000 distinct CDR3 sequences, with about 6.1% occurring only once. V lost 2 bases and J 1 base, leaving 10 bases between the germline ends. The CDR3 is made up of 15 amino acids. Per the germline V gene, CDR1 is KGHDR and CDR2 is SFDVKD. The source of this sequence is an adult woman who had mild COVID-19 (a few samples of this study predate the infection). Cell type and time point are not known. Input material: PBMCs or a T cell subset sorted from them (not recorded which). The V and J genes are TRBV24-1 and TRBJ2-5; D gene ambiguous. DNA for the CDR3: TGTGCCACCAGTGATTCCGGTGGGTCCCAAGAGACCCAGTACTTC. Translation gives CATSDSGGSQETQYF.